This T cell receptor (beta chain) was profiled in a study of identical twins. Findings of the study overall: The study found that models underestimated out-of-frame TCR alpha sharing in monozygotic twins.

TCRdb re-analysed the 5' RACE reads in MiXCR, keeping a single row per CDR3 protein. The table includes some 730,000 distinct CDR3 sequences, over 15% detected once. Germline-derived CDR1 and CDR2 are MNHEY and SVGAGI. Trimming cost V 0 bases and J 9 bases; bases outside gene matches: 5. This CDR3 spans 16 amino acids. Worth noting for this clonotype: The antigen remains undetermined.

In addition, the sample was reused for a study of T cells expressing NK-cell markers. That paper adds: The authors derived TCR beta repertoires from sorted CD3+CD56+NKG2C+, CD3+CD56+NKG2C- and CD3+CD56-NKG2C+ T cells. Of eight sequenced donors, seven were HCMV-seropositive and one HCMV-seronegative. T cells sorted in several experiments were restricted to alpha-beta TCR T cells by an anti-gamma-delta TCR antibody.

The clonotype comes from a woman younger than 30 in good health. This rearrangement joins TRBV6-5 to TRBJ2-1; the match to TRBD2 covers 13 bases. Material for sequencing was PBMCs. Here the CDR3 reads CASSYSTSGRAGEQFF. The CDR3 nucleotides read TGTGCCAGCAGTTACTCTACTAGCGGGAGGGCGGGTGAGCAGTTCTTC.